The 32 T cell receptor beta chains in this list originate from one sample, sequenced in a study of cytomegalovirus exposure and HLA in healthy donors. 60 Vbeta and 13 Jbeta primers were used in PCR. Libraries were prepared by immunoSEQ multiplex PCR; TCRdb keeps only in-frame clonotypes and omits some of them. The data hold 200,000 to 250,000 clones, with under 85% observed a single time. The sequencing sample was made of PBMCs. The source of these receptors is a middle-aged man in good health and CMV-seronegative.

The gene calls are TRBV11-2 and TRBJ2-1; D is perhaps TRBD2 (6 bases). The CDR3 extends over 14 amino acids. The germline V and J ends were trimmed by 5 bases and 7 bases, with 15 bases remaining between them. Germline values: CDR1 SGHAT, CDR2 FQNNGV. The CDR3: CASSRTSGGNEQFF. DNA for the CDR3: TGTGCCAGCAGCCGGACATCTGGGGGGAATGAGCAGTTCTTC.

The chain couples TRBV6-5 to TRBJ1-5; the D gene is possibly TRBD1 (5 bases). The CDR3 length is 14 residues. Per germline, CDR1 MNHEY and CDR2 SVGAGI. Trimming shortened V by 2 bases and J by 4 bases, and 9 bases separated the two germline ends. The CDR3: CASSYQGSNQPQHF. In nucleotides, the CDR3 is TGTGCCAGCAGTTACCAGGGTAGTAATCAGCCCCAGCATTTT.

V and J are TRBV7-2 and TRBJ2-7; 9 nucleotides agree with TRBD1. Per the germline V gene, CDR1 is SGHTA and CDR2 is FQGNSA. The V segment lost 2 bases and the J segment 2 bases; nucleotides outside the gene matches: 13. The CDR3 loop spans 18 amino acids. Here the CDR3 DNA reads TGTGCCAGCAGCTTACCTGGGAGTTTGGGACAGGGCGCCTACGAGCAGTACTTC. Translated, it gives CASSLPGSLGQGAYEQYF.

This clone was seen more than once but under ten times. CDR3 DNA: TGTGCCAGCAGTCCCGGGGGGGTAAAAGATACGCAGTATTTT. Amino acids: CASSPGGVKDTQYF. The V gene is TRBV28, the J gene TRBJ2-3; 8 bases agree with TRBD2. J gave up 5 bases and V 5 bases, and 6 bases lay outside the gene matches. The CDR3 covers 14 residues. Germline CDR1 is MDHEN and CDR2 is SYDVKM.

This clone was picked up one time. The sample contains more than one DNA sequence encoding this CDR3. The chain combines TRBV27 with TRBJ2-7, with 7 bases identical to TRBD2. J lost 5 bases, V lost 5 bases, and 12 bases had no gene match. The germline gives CDR1 MNHEY, CDR2 SMNVEV (reference sequence). The CDR3 is 15 residues long. The CDR3 DNA sequence: TGTGCCAGCAGTCTCAGGACTAGTGGCGGGAACGAGCAGTACTTC. It translates to CASSLRTSGGNEQYF.

The table lists this clone with a count of one. This sequence joins TRBV11-2 and TRBJ2-7, with a tentative D call TRBD1 (6 bases). Between the trimmed V and J ends, which lost 4 bases and 0 bases, there was a span of 10 bases. Germline values: CDR1 SGHAT, CDR2 FQNNGV. This CDR3 has 14 residues. The CDR3 reads CASSWTVSSYEQYF. CDR3 in DNA: TGTGCCAGCAGCTGGACAGTCAGCTCCTACGAGCAGTACTTC.

This chain uses TRBV5-1 with TRBJ2-1; 15 bases line up with TRBD2. The CDR3 is 18 amino acids. The V gene's germline CDR1 is SGHRS and CDR2 YFSETQ. Trimming cost V 5 bases and J 5 bases; bases outside gene matches: 11. CDR3 sequence reads: CASRRGTSGRPGNNEQFF. The CDR3 DNA follows: TGCGCCAGCAGAAGGGGGACTAGCGGGAGGCCCGGGAACAATGAGCAGTTCTTC.

The V call is TRBV4-1, the J call TRBJ1-3; D remains unclear. From germline, CDR1 is MGHRA and CDR2 YSYEKL. V was cut by 4 bases and J by 2 bases, with 9 bases left in between. The CDR3 consists of 14 residues. CDR3 in DNA: TGCGCCAGCAGCCCCGCGGGTGCTGGAAACACCATATATTTT. Protein: CASSPAGAGNTIYF.

This chain uses TRBV6-4 with TRBJ2-3, with 7 bases that match TRBD2. The CDR3 spans 14 residues. V was pared by 6 bases and J by 0 bases, with 3 bases of the junction left unmatched. Per germline, CDR1 MRHNA and CDR2 SNTAGT. CDR3 DNA: TGTGCCAGCAGCCGGGACTATAGCACAGATACGCAGTATTTT. Its translation: CASSRDYSTDTQYF.

V and J are TRBV5-1 and TRBJ2-1, with 12 bases lining up with TRBD2. This CDR3 spans 15 amino acids. J gave up 6 bases and V 3 bases, and 4 bases lay outside the gene matches. Germline loops: CDR1 SGHRS, CDR2 YFSETQ. This CDR3 is CASSSGLAGPNEQFF. CDR3 sequence (DNA): TGCGCCAGCAGCTCTGGACTAGCGGGACCCAATGAGCAGTTCTTC.

The chain has TRBV29-1 and TRBJ2-5; TRBD1 matches at 7 bases. The CDR3 contains 17 residues. Per germline, CDR1 SQVTM and CDR2 ANQGSEA. Trimming at V came to 7 bases and at J to 4 bases, leaving 21 bases not matched to a gene. The CDR3 loop is CSGPTDRAEGSRETQYF. The CDR3 DNA sequence: TGCAGCGGACCAACAGACAGGGCGGAAGGTTCAAGAGAGACCCAGTACTTC.

This chain's CDR3 is CASSLADRGGANVLTF. In DNA, the CDR3 is TGTGCCAGCAGCTTGGCCGACAGGGGTGGGGCCAACGTCCTGACTTTC. The chain uses TRBV5-6 and TRBJ2-6; 8 positions match TRBD1. The trim removed 0 bases at V and 3 bases at J, leaving 2 bases unmatched. The CDR3 extends over 16 amino acids. Looked up from germline, CDR1 is SGHDT and CDR2 is YYEEEE.

The chain links TRBV18 to TRBJ2-1; perhaps TRBD1 as D (5 bases). The CDR3 runs to 13 residues. Germline V gives CDR1 KGHSH, CDR2 LQKENI. V was trimmed by 1 base and J by 4 bases, leaving 5 bases between them. The CDR3: CASSPQGYNEQFF. CDR3 nucleotide sequence: TGTGCCAGCTCACCACAGGGGTACAATGAGCAGTTCTTC.

The chain is built from TRBV30 and TRBJ1-3, with D unresolved. V was pared by 4 bases and J by 4 bases, with 14 bases between. CDR1 GTSNPN and CDR2 SVGIG come from the germline V gene (reference sequence). The CDR3 has 14 amino acids. The CDR3 nucleotides are TGTGCCTGGACCTTCGCGGGGAAAGGAAACACCATATATTTT. It codes for CAWTFAGKGNTIYF.

A single count supports this clone. The V call is TRBV19, the J call TRBJ2-7; perhaps TRBD2 as D (6 bases). Trimming pared 0 bases from V and 2 bases from J, leaving 8 bases between. The CDR3 runs to 14 residues. Germline-derived CDR1 and CDR2 are LNHDA and SQIVND (reference sequence). CDR3: CASSIEGGAYEQYF. CDR3 nucleotide sequence: TGTGCCAGTAGTATAGAAGGAGGGGCCTACGAGCAGTACTTC.

This chain links TRBV5-4 with TRBJ1-2; a possible D gene is TRBD1 (6 bases). V gave up 3 bases and J gave up 0 bases, with 9 bases separating them. The CDR3 is made up of 14 amino acids. The germline gives CDR1 SGHNT, CDR2 YYREEE (reference sequence). DNA of the CDR3: TGTGCCAGCAGCTCTCGACAGGCTAACTATGGCTACACCTTC. It specifies CASSSRQANYGYTF.

The V and J genes are TRBV10-1 and TRBJ2-5, with TRBD1 matching 10 bases. TRBJ2-7 matches the DNA end more closely, so the J call is doubtful. This CDR3 spans 15 amino acids. Germline V lookup: CDR1 WNHNN, CDR2 SYGVQD (reference sequence). CDR3 loop: CASSDWTGGTYEQYF. In nucleotides, the CDR3 is TGCGCCAGCAGTGACTGGACAGGGGGTACCTACGAGCAGTACTTC.

In DNA, the CDR3 is TGTGCCAGCAGTGACCTGACAGGGCCCATGAACACTGAAGCTTTCTTT. This gives the protein CASSDLTGPMNTEAFF. The chain uses TRBV6-1 and TRBJ1-1; 7 positions agree with TRBD1. The CDR3 has 16 residues. The J segment lost 0 bases and the V segment lost 3 bases, leaving 7 bases of the junction unmatched. Germline V gene sequence: CDR1 MNHNS, CDR2 SASEGT.

This chain connects TRBV7-8 to TRBJ2-7, with TRBD1 matching over 10 bases. Germline values: CDR1 SGHVS, CDR2 FQNEAQ. V shed 2 bases, J shed 6 bases, and the junction held 4 bases outside the gene matches. The CDR3 spans 14 residues. CDR3 protein: CASSLRDRGSEQYF. In DNA, the CDR3 is TGTGCCAGCAGCTTAAGGGACAGGGGATCCGAGCAGTACTTC. Full variable domain (remainder filled in from reference TRBV7-8 and TRBJ2-7): GAGVSQSPRYKVAKRGQDVALRCDPISGHVSLFWYQQALGQGPEFLTYFQNEAQLDKSGLPSDRFFAERPEGSVSTLKIQRTQQEDSAVYLCASSLRDRGSEQYFGPGTRLTVT.

This sequence joins TRBV9 and TRBJ1-3; D is possibly TRBD1 (5 bases). Trimming took off 5 bases at V and 0 bases at J, with 12 bases between the two ends. The CDR3 loop spans 15 amino acids. The germline CDR1 and CDR2 sequences are SGDLS and YYNGEE. The CDR3 DNA sequence: TGTGCCAGCAGTCGGGACTCGAGCTCTGGAAACACCATATATTTT. Its protein product is CASSRDSSSGNTIYF.

The chain joins TRBV4-1 to TRBJ1-5; perhaps TRBD1 as D (6 bases). Deletions cut 0 bases from V and 3 bases from J, with 12 bases between. The germline V gene encodes CDR1 MGHRA and CDR2 YSYEKL. CDR3 length equals 16 residues. CDR3 loop: CASSQDLAGVNQPQHF. DNA for the CDR3: TGCGCCAGCAGCCAAGATCTGGCAGGGGTCAATCAGCCCCAGCATTTT.

This chain links TRBV27 with TRBJ2-5, with 9 bases matching TRBD1. The CDR3 spans 18 residues. Germline assignment: CDR1 MNHEY and CDR2 SMNVEV (reference sequence). V shed 2 bases and J 3 bases; nucleotides not matched to a gene: 13. The CDR3 nucleotides read TGTGCCAGCAGTTTACACCCCCCGGGACAGGGTTTAGAAGAGACCCAGTACTTC. This codes for CASSLHPPGQGLEETQYF.

The V call is TRBV5-1, the J call TRBJ2-5; TRBD2 agrees at 13 bases. This CDR3 contains 17 residues. The V gene end was trimmed by 4 bases and the J gene end by 5 bases; junction bases not matched to a gene: 11. Per the germline V gene, CDR1 is SGHRS and CDR2 is YFSETQ. The CDR3 loop reads CASSMGLAGTGEETQYF. CDR3 coding DNA: TGCGCCAGCAGCATGGGACTAGCGGGAACCGGGGAGGAGACCCAGTACTTC.

This CDR3 is CASSPGSQFYEQYF. CDR3 DNA sequence: TGTGCCAGCTCGCCGGGTTCCCAGTTCTACGAGCAGTACTTC. The rearrangement links TRBV18 to TRBJ2-7; unclear D gene. Per the germline V gene, CDR1 is KGHSH and CDR2 is LQKENI. V was trimmed by 6 bases and J by 3 bases, leaving 15 bases between them. The CDR3 consists of 14 residues.

The chain combines TRBV11-1 with TRBJ2-6; unclear D gene. V lost 2 bases to trimming and J lost 6 bases, with 8 bases between them. Per germline, CDR1 SGHAT and CDR2 FQDESV (reference sequence). The CDR3 loop spans 14 amino acids. CDR3 sequence (DNA): TGTGCCAGCAGCTTAATAACAGTGGCCAACGTCCTGACTTTC. It codes for CASSLITVANVLTF.

The CDR3 spells CAISGQASYEQYF. Written as DNA, the CDR3 is TGTGCCATCAGTGGGCAGGCCTCCTACGAGCAGTACTTC. J is TRBJ2-5 and V is TRBV10-3; D is undetermined. Gene TRBJ2-7 matches the end of the DNA better, so the J call may be wrong. This CDR3 has 13 residues. The germline CDR1 and CDR2 sequences are ENHRY and SYGVKD.

The chain has TRBV6-5 and TRBJ1-5, with D possibly TRBD1 on 5 matching bases. This CDR3 spans 15 amino acids. Trimming took off 5 bases at V and 3 bases at J, with 14 bases between the two ends. Germline V gene lookup returns CDR1 MNHEY and CDR2 SVGAGI. The CDR3 is CASSPTGTTNQPQHF. The DNA for the CDR3 is TGTGCCAGCAGTCCAACCGGGACTACCAATCAGCCCCAGCATTTT.

The V gene is TRBV27, the J gene TRBJ1-1, with 7 nucleotides matching TRBD1. The CDR3 runs 14 residues. The ends lost 6 bases at V and 5 bases at J; junction bases unmatched: 9. Germline lookup yields CDR1 MNHEY and CDR2 SMNVEV (reference sequence). The CDR3 bases are TGTGCCAGCAGCCCGAGGGACAGTGGTACTGAAGCTTTCTTT. Protein: CASSPRDSGTEAFF.

The V gene is TRBV18, the J gene TRBJ1-5; 11 nucleotides agree with TRBD1. The CDR3 runs to 13 residues. Germline V gene lookup returns CDR1 KGHSH and CDR2 LQKENI. Trimming removed 6 bases from V and 7 bases from J; junction bases left unmatched: 2. CDR3 sequence reads: CASSDRGRQPQHF. The CDR3 bases are TGTGCCAGCTCGGACAGGGGGCGGCAGCCCCAGCATTTT.

The V call is TRBV30, the J call TRBJ2-1; 11 bases agree with TRBD2. This CDR3 is built from 18 residues. Trimming removed 4 bases from V and 0 bases from J; junction bases left unmatched: 11. In germline, CDR1 is GTSNPN, CDR2 SVGIG (reference sequence). The CDR3 region is CAWTKGTSGASSYNEQFF. In DNA, the CDR3 is TGTGCCTGGACGAAAGGGACTAGCGGTGCCAGCTCCTACAATGAGCAGTTCTTC.

For the CDR3, the DNA is TGTGCCAGCAGCTTAAACAGCAACTATGGCTACACCTTC. Translating gives CASSLNSNYGYTF. The chain employs TRBV7-9 and TRBJ1-2, with D unclear. CDR3 length: 13 amino acids. Germline V gene data show CDR1 as SEHNR and CDR2 as FQNEAQ (reference sequence). V gave up 2 bases and J gave up 2 bases, with 6 bases separating them.

The chain combines TRBV27 with TRBJ2-1; perhaps TRBD2 as D (6 bases). V lost 4 bases and J lost 7, with 17 bases in between. The CDR3 spans 15 residues. Germline V lookup: CDR1 MNHEY, CDR2 SMNVEV (reference sequence). The chain's CDR3 is CASSWRRAGANEQFF. CDR3 coding DNA: TGTGCCAGCAGTTGGCGGAGGGCCGGGGCGAATGAGCAGTTCTTC.